The clone carrying this T cell receptor (beta chain) showed up just once. As yet, its antigen is unknown. This PCR relied on a set of 60 Vbeta primers and 13 Jbeta primers. Clones were sequenced by immunoSEQ multiplex PCR, and TCRdb holds only the in-frame ones, with some missing. The sample has fewer than 180,000 clones, about 76% seen once. The entry originates in a study of cytomegalovirus exposure and HLA in healthy donors. Study overall: Of the donors genotyped, about 410 in all, about 80% fell in the Caucasian-associated ancestry cluster. Study-level findings and limits: An assumption of roughly uniform sequencing depth across donors underlay the presence/absence analyses.

After removal of 4 bases from V and 3 bases from J, the junction contained 8 bases not matched to a gene. The germline V gene encodes CDR1 SGHTA and CDR2 FQGNSA. The CDR3 sequence is 16 residues long. The TCR comes from a human donor in good health. The specimen sequenced was PBMCs. The V call is TRBV7-2, the J call TRBJ2-7; TRBD2 matches 11 bases. CDR3 amino acids: CASSSYLSGGGYEQYF. For the CDR3, the DNA is TGTGCCAGCAGCTCGTACCTTAGCGGGGGGGGCTACGAGCAGTACTTC.